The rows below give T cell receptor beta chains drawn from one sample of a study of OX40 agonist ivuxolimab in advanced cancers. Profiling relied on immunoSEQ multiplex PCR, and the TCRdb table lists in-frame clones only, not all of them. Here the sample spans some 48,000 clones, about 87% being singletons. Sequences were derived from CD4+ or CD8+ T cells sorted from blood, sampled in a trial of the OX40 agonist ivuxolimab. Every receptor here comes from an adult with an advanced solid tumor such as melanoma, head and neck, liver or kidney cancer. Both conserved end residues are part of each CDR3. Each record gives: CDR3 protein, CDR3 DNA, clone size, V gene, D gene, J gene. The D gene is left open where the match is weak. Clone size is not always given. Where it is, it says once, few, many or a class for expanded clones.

CDR3 protein: CASSPRTGATYGYTF; CDR3 DNA: TGCGCCAGCAGCCCCCGGACAGGGGCTACCTATGGCTACACCTTC; clone size: .; V gene: TRBV5-1; D gene: TRBD1; J gene: TRBJ1-2
CDR3 protein: CASSTKTGSLGYTF; CDR3 DNA: TGTGCCAGCAGCACGAAGACAGGGAGTCTAGGCTACACCTTC; clone size: .; V gene: TRBV7-2; D gene: TRBD1; J gene: TRBJ1-2
CDR3 protein: CASSIGQGASSTQYF; CDR3 DNA: TGTGCCAGCAGCATCGGACAGGGGGCATCATCTACGCAGTACTTC; clone size: .; V gene: TRBV5-5; D gene: TRBD1; J gene: TRBJ2-7
CDR3 protein: CAAGPGLINYGYTF; CDR3 DNA: TGTGCCGCCGGACCGGGACTTATTAACTATGGCTACACCTTC; clone size: .; V gene: TRBV6-1; D gene: .; J gene: TRBJ1-2
CDR3 protein: CASSYSNLAEAFF; CDR3 DNA: TGTGCCAGCAGTTACTCGAATCTCGCTGAAGCTTTCTTT; clone size: .; V gene: TRBV6-5; D gene: .; J gene: TRBJ1-1
CDR3 protein: CASSLAAGATNEKLFF; CDR3 DNA: TGCGCCAGCAGCTTGGCCGCGGGGGCAACTAATGAAAAACTGTTTTTT; clone size: .; V gene: TRBV5-1; D gene: .; J gene: TRBJ1-4
CDR3 protein: CASSLFSGQETQYF; CDR3 DNA: TGTGCCAGCAGCTTGTTCTCCGGTCAAGAGACCCAGTACTTC; clone size: .; V gene: TRBV7-6; D gene: .; J gene: TRBJ2-5
CDR3 protein: CASSFGGQRETQYF; CDR3 DNA: TGTGCCAGCAGCTTTGGGGGACAGCGGGAGACCCAGTACTTC; clone size: .; V gene: TRBV7-9; D gene: TRBD1; J gene: TRBJ2-5
CDR3 protein: CASSQRGFQETQYF; CDR3 DNA: TGTGCCAGCAGTCAAAGGGGATTCCAAGAGACCCAGTACTTC; clone size: .; V gene: TRBV7-2; D gene: .; J gene: TRBJ2-5
CDR3 protein: CASALAGTNQETQYF; CDR3 DNA: TGTGCTAGTGCTCTAGCCGGGACAAATCAAGAGACCCAGTACTTC; clone size: .; V gene: TRBV12-5; D gene: .; J gene: TRBJ2-5
CDR3 protein: CASSLTGTDTQYF; CDR3 DNA: TGTGCCAGCAGTCTGACAGGGACAGATACGCAGTATTTT; clone size: few; V gene: TRBV2; D gene: TRBD1; J gene: TRBJ2-3
CDR3 protein: CASSSSGETQYF; CDR3 DNA: .; clone size: .; V gene: TRBV6-5; D gene: .; J gene: TRBJ2-5
CDR3 protein: CASSLDESRIQYF; CDR3 DNA: TGCGCCAGCAGCTTAGACGAGTCCCGAATCCAGTACTTC; clone size: .; V gene: TRBV5-1; D gene: .; J gene: TRBJ2-5
CDR3 protein: CASSLSGLRTGELFF; CDR3 DNA: TGTGCCAGCAGCCTATCGGGTTTGCGCACCGGGGAGCTGTTTTTT; clone size: .; V gene: TRBV11-2; D gene: .; J gene: TRBJ2-2
CDR3 protein: CASRDAGPSGNTIYF; CDR3 DNA: TGCGCCAGCAGGGATGCAGGCCCATCTGGAAACACCATATATTTT; clone size: .; V gene: TRBV10-2; D gene: .; J gene: TRBJ1-3
CDR3 protein: CSVANGTYGYTF; CDR3 DNA: TGCAGCGTTGCCAACGGGACCTATGGCTACACCTTC; clone size: .; V gene: TRBV29-1; D gene: .; J gene: TRBJ1-2
CDR3 protein: CASSPADTPYEQYF; CDR3 DNA: TGTGCCAGCAGCCCAGCGGACACCCCCTACGAGCAGTACTTC; clone size: few; V gene: TRBV7-6; D gene: .; J gene: TRBJ2-7
CDR3 protein: CASSPTSGVTGELFF; CDR3 DNA: TGTGCCAGCAGCCCGACTAGCGGGGTTACCGGGGAGCTGTTTTTT; clone size: .; V gene: TRBV6-6; D gene: TRBD2; J gene: TRBJ2-2
CDR3 protein: CASSLGGRQPQHF; CDR3 DNA: TGCGCCAGCAGCTTGGGAGGGCGACAGCCCCAGCATTTT; clone size: .; V gene: TRBV5-1; D gene: .; J gene: TRBJ1-5
CDR3 protein: CASSLDQGEKLFF; CDR3 DNA: TGTGCCAGCAGCTTGGACCAGGGCGAAAAACTGTTTTTT; clone size: .; V gene: TRBV5-4; D gene: .; J gene: TRBJ1-4
CDR3 protein: CASTHLQAMNTEAFF; CDR3 DNA: TGTGCCAGCACCCACTTACAGGCAATGAACACTGAAGCTTTCTTT; clone size: .; V gene: TRBV6-1; D gene: .; J gene: TRBJ1-1
CDR3 protein: CASRTRATSYEQYF; CDR3 DNA: TGTGCCAGCAGGACCAGAGCCACGTCCTACGAGCAGTACTTC; clone size: .; V gene: TRBV27; D gene: .; J gene: TRBJ2-7
CDR3 protein: CASSQQVLRAGTDTQYF; CDR3 DNA: TGCGCCAGCAGCCAACAAGTCCTGCGGGCTGGCACAGATACGCAGTATTTT; clone size: .; V gene: TRBV4-1; D gene: .; J gene: TRBJ2-3
CDR3 protein: CASSQRGAGELFF; CDR3 DNA: TGTGCCAGCAGCCAGCGGGGGGCCGGGGAGCTGTTTTTT; clone size: once; V gene: TRBV14; D gene: TRBD2; J gene: TRBJ2-2
CDR3 protein: CASSPIGGAGNQPQHF; CDR3 DNA: TGTGCCAGCAGTCCGATCGGGGGGGCAGGTAATCAGCCCCAGCATTTT; clone size: .; V gene: TRBV6-6; D gene: .; J gene: TRBJ1-5
CDR3 protein: CASSEGVGYGYTF; CDR3 DNA: TGCGCCAGCAGTGAGGGGGTAGGCTATGGCTACACCTTC; clone size: once; V gene: TRBV10-1; D gene: .; J gene: TRBJ1-2
CDR3 protein: CSVGGQGGTDTQYF; CDR3 DNA: TGCAGCGTAGGGGGACAGGGGGGGACAGATACGCAGTATTTT; clone size: once; V gene: TRBV29-1; D gene: TRBD1; J gene: TRBJ2-3
CDR3 protein: CASSLLSASEQYF; CDR3 DNA: TGTGCCAGCAGTTTACTTAGCGCGAGCGAGCAGTACTTC; clone size: .; V gene: TRBV27; D gene: .; J gene: TRBJ2-7
CDR3 protein: CASSLFRETQYF; CDR3 DNA: TGTGCCAGCAGCTTGTTTAGAGAGACCCAGTACTTC; clone size: .; V gene: TRBV5-4; D gene: .; J gene: TRBJ2-5
CDR3 protein: CASSQAYEQYF; CDR3 DNA: TGCGCCAGCAGCCAGGCCTACGAGCAGTACTTC; clone size: .; V gene: TRBV5-1; D gene: .; J gene: TRBJ2-7
CDR3 protein: CASSLALGGYTF; CDR3 DNA: TGTGCCAGCAGCTTAGCTCTAGGCGGCTACACCTTC; clone size: .; V gene: TRBV7-2; D gene: .; J gene: TRBJ1-2
CDR3 protein: CASSLSGAKQPQHF; CDR3 DNA: TGCGCCAGCAGCTTGTCAGGGGCCAAGCAGCCCCAGCATTTT; clone size: .; V gene: TRBV5-1; D gene: .; J gene: TRBJ1-5
CDR3 protein: CASSEGNTEAFF; CDR3 DNA: TGCGCCAGCAGCGAAGGGAACACTGAAGCTTTCTTT; clone size: .; V gene: TRBV5-1; D gene: .; J gene: TRBJ1-1
CDR3 protein: CASSPGGAGNQPQHF; CDR3 DNA: TGTGCCAGCAGTCCAGGGGGCGCGGGCAATCAGCCCCAGCATTTT; clone size: .; V gene: TRBV5-4; D gene: TRBD1; J gene: TRBJ1-5
CDR3 protein: CAISGSTEAFF; CDR3 DNA: TGTGCCATCAGTGGAAGCACTGAAGCTTTCTTT; clone size: .; V gene: TRBV10-3; D gene: .; J gene: TRBJ1-1
CDR3 protein: CASSRALAFTDTQYF; CDR3 DNA: TGTGCCAGCAGCCGGGCCTTGGCTTTCACAGATACGCAGTATTTT; clone size: .; V gene: TRBV14; D gene: .; J gene: TRBJ2-3
CDR3 protein: CASRGGQVYGYTF; CDR3 DNA: TGTGCCAGCAGGGGCGGACAGGTCTATGGCTACACCTTC; clone size: few; V gene: TRBV2; D gene: TRBD1; J gene: TRBJ1-2
CDR3 protein: CASSPGTGGAFPYEQYF; CDR3 DNA: TGTGCCAGTAGTCCCGGGACAGGGGGCGCGTTCCCCTACGAGCAGTACTTC; clone size: .; V gene: TRBV19; D gene: TRBD1; J gene: TRBJ2-7
CDR3 protein: CASSARTGADTQYF; CDR3 DNA: TGTGCCAGCAGCGCCAGGACAGGGGCAGATACGCAGTATTTT; clone size: .; V gene: TRBV9; D gene: TRBD1; J gene: TRBJ2-3
CDR3 protein: CASSYQATGELFF; CDR3 DNA: TGCGCCAGCAGTTACCAGGCTACCGGGGAGCTGTTTTTT; clone size: .; V gene: TRBV5-1; D gene: .; J gene: TRBJ2-2
CDR3 protein: CASSYRPGVEQYF; CDR3 DNA: TGTGCCAGCAGTTACCGGCCAGGGGTCGAGCAGTACTTC; clone size: .; V gene: TRBV6-5; D gene: .; J gene: TRBJ2-7
CDR3 protein: CASGSSYEQYF; CDR3 DNA: TGTGCCAGCGGTAGCTCCTACGAGCAGTACTTC; clone size: .; V gene: TRBV6-5; D gene: .; J gene: TRBJ2-7
CDR3 protein: CASSLGGLSYNSPLHF; CDR3 DNA: TGTGCCAGCAGCTTAGGAGGGTTATCCTATAATTCACCCCTCCACTTT; clone size: .; V gene: TRBV11-2; D gene: .; J gene: TRBJ1-6
CDR3 protein: CASSEETRSNQPQHF; CDR3 DNA: TGTGCCAGCAGTGAAGAGACACGGAGCAATCAGCCCCAGCATTTT; clone size: .; V gene: TRBV2; D gene: .; J gene: TRBJ1-5
CDR3 protein: CSVNSGSSEQFF; CDR3 DNA: TGCAGCGTTAACTCAGGGTCATCTGAGCAGTTCTTC; clone size: .; V gene: TRBV29-1; D gene: .; J gene: TRBJ2-1
CDR3 protein: CASSERGTMTYEQYF; CDR3 DNA: TGTGCCAGCAGTGAAAGAGGGACAATGACCTACGAGCAGTACTTC; clone size: .; V gene: TRBV2; D gene: .; J gene: TRBJ2-7
CDR3 protein: CASSLGYDQETQYF; CDR3 DNA: TGCGCCAGCAGCTTGGGATACGATCAAGAGACCCAGTACTTC; clone size: .; V gene: TRBV5-1; D gene: .; J gene: TRBJ2-5
CDR3 protein: CASSSQGAGNQPQHF; CDR3 DNA: TGTGCCAGTAGTTCGCAGGGGGCCGGCAATCAGCCCCAGCATTTT; clone size: .; V gene: TRBV19; D gene: TRBD1; J gene: TRBJ1-5
CDR3 protein: CSVGDGSSNQPQHF; CDR3 DNA: TGCAGCGTTGGAGACGGGTCTAGCAATCAGCCCCAGCATTTT; clone size: .; V gene: TRBV29-1; D gene: .; J gene: TRBJ1-5
CDR3 protein: CASSWRQGGTEAFF; CDR3 DNA: TGTGCCAGCAGCTGGCGACAGGGGGGAACTGAAGCTTTCTTT; clone size: .; V gene: TRBV7-2; D gene: TRBD1; J gene: TRBJ1-1
CDR3 protein: CASSILGDKLVPQHF; CDR3 DNA: TGTGCCAGTAGTATACTAGGAGACAAACTCGTGCCCCAGCATTTT; clone size: few; V gene: TRBV19; D gene: .; J gene: TRBJ1-5